These T cell receptor beta chains were read from a single sample in a study of T cell repertoires in cytomegalovirus infection. Their antigens remain unidentified. TCRdb used MiXCR to reprocess the reads, holding one entry per CDR3 protein. The data hold 80,000 to 95,000 distinct CDR3 sequences, with 25% to 35% observed a single time. The sample here was CD8+ T cells from cultured PBMCs, taken from culture after CMV antigen stimulation. These receptors came from a human donor in good health (CMV status not recorded). Some clones in this sample may be carry-over from other donors' samples. The CDR3 runs from the conserved cysteine through the conserved F or W. A D gene is named only where the DNA matches it firmly. Clone size is shown for a subset of rows, as once, few, many or a class of expanded clone.

D	V	J	size	CDR3	DNA
-	TRBV19	TRBJ1-1	-	CASTWTLMNTEAFF	TGTGCCAGTACTTGGACATTGATGAACACTGAAGCTTTCTTT
-	TRBV15	TRBJ1-5	-	CATSRYGTSNQPQHF	TGTGCCACCAGCAGATACGGGACATCGAATCAGCCCCAGCATTTT
-	TRBV7-8	TRBJ1-2	medium-sized	CASSPRRGGGYTF	TGTGCCAGCAGCCCGAGGAGGGGGGGTGGCTACACCTTC
-	TRBV2	TRBJ1-1	-	CASSPGPLIDTEAFF	TGTGCCAGCAGCCCTGGGCCCCTTATAGACACTGAAGCTTTCTTT
-	TRBV19	TRBJ1-1	-	CASSMWGAANTEAFF	TGTGCCAGTAGTATGTGGGGCGCCGCGAACACTGAAGCTTTCTTT
TRBD2	TRBV7-2	TRBJ2-3	few	CASDSGFTDTQYF	TGTGCCAGTGATAGCGGGTTCACAGATACGCAGTATTTT
-	TRBV7-8	TRBJ1-5	few	CASSYLGGANQPQHF	TGTGCCAGCAGCTACCTTGGCGGGGCTAATCAGCCCCAGCATTTT
TRBD2	TRBV4-1	TRBJ2-1	few	CASSFAAGGLSYNEQFF	TGCGCCAGCAGCTTCGCGGCGGGGGGCCTCTCCTACAATGAGCAGTTCTTC
TRBD1	TRBV19	TRBJ1-1	many	CASSMTGARTEAFF	TGTGCCAGTAGTATGACAGGGGCGCGCACTGAAGCTTTCTTT
-	TRBV7-2	TRBJ1-1	many	CASSLATEAFF	TGTGCCAGCAGCTTAGCCACTGAAGCTTTCTTT
-	TRBV28	TRBJ2-1	few	CASSLKTASSEQFF	TGTGCCAGCAGTTTAAAGACAGCTTCTAGCGAGCAGTTCTTC
TRBD2	TRBV7-2	TRBJ2-5	many	CASSLEELLAGGLGETQYF	TGTGCCAGCAGCTTAGAGGAACTTCTAGCGGGGGGGCTCGGGGAGACCCAGTACTTC
TRBD1	TRBV12-3/TRBV12-4	TRBJ1-3	many	CASSGQGNINSGNTIYF	TGTGCCAGCAGTGGACAGGGGAATATAAACTCTGGAAACACCATATATTTT
-	TRBV6-5	TRBJ2-6	few	CASSKDTAGANVLTF	TGTGCCAGCAGTAAAGACACGGCTGGGGCCAACGTCCTGACTTTC
-	TRBV5-4	TRBJ2-5	few	CASSLYVGEAQYF	TGTGCCAGCAGCTTGTATGTAGGGGAGGCCCAGTACTTC
TRBD1	TRBV12-3/TRBV12-4	TRBJ1-2	-	CANSSGTGTGYTF	TGTGCCAACAGTTCCGGGACAGGGACTGGCTACACCTTC
-	TRBV7-9	TRBJ2-3	few	CASSPNRTQYF	TGTGCCAGCAGCCCTAACCGTACGCAGTATTTT
TRBD2	TRBV7-3	TRBJ2-5	many	CASSSGGQETQYF	TGTGCCAGCAGTAGCGGGGGGCAAGAGACCCAGTACTTC
-	TRBV20-1	TRBJ2-7	-	CSAEGSGGQESYEQYF	TGCAGTGCTGAGGGCTCGGGGGGACAGGAATCCTACGAGCAGTACTTC
-	TRBV5-1	TRBJ2-1	many	CASSLSRNEQFF	TGCGCCAGCAGCTTGTCCCGGAATGAGCAGTTCTTC
TRBD1	TRBV7-2	TRBJ2-5	few	CASSFGRGRGETQYF	TGTGCCAGCAGCTTTGGCAGGGGGCGCGGAGAGACCCAGTACTTC
-	TRBV20-1	TRBJ2-1	-	CSARDTKNLIYNEQFF	TGCAGTGCTAGAGATACTAAGAACCTAATCTACAATGAGCAGTTCTTC
-	TRBV29-1	TRBJ1-1	-	CSVVEGTEAFF	TGCAGCGTTGTGGAAGGCACTGAAGCTTTCTTT
-	TRBV12-3/TRBV12-4	TRBJ2-3	few	CASSLGLDRGTDTQYF	TGTGCCAGCAGTTTAGGGCTAGATAGGGGCACAGATACGCAGTATTTT